This TCR beta chain was documented in a study of radiotherapy plus CTLA-4 blockade in lung cancer. Study background: Among all patients, roughly 17% showed objective responses, while 30% to 35% had disease control.

The protocol was immunoSEQ multiplex PCR, while the TCRdb copy is restricted to in-frame clones and leaves out a portion. This table has 120,000 or so clones, more than 80% appearing once. The receptor was isolated from a human donor with non-small cell lung cancer that progressed on radiotherapy plus ipilimumab. Sequencing used peripheral blood, obtained from a patient treated with radiotherapy plus ipilimumab.

The CDR3 protein is CASSPGQGANQPQHF. The CDR3 DNA reads as TGTGCCAGCAGTCCGGGACAGGGGGCGAATCAGCCCCAGCATTTT. The chain carries TRBV2 and TRBJ1-5; TRBD1 aligns across 12 bases. There are 15 residues in the CDR3. The ends lost 5 bases at V and 4 bases at J; junction bases unmatched: 3. Germline V gene sequence: CDR1 SNHLY, CDR2 FYNNEI.